A single sample is the source of the 17 T cell receptor beta chains below, sequenced in a study of blood T cell repertoires in COVID-19. Generated by immunoSEQ multiplex PCR, the TCRdb table keeps only in-frame clones and is missing some. The sample yields over 95,000 clones, roughly 80% seen once. Material: peripheral blood. The receptors were gathered from a man aged 45-60 years with acute or convalescent COVID-19.

This clone appeared a single time. V usage is TRBV4-2 and J usage is TRBJ2-3; no reliable D call. Germline CDR1 LGHNA, CDR2 YNFKEQ. This CDR3 region has 14 residues. Trimming cost V 3 bases and J 6 bases, with 13 bases left between them. The CDR3 sequence: CASSQRQAGDTQYF. CDR3 coding DNA: TGTGCCAGCAGCCAGCGACAAGCTGGCGATACGCAGTATTTT.

The V and J genes are TRBV29-1 and TRBJ1-2; 7 bases line up with TRBD1. Germline CDR1 reads SQVTM; CDR2 reads ANQGSEA. The length of the CDR3 is 12 residues. V gave up 7 bases and J gave up 6 bases; unmatched junction bases: 8. CDR3 DNA: TGCAGCGCCTCCACCGGGACAGATGGCTACACCTTC. This codes for CSASTGTDGYTF.

In this sample, this clone turned up a few times. The rearrangement uses TRBV24-1 and TRBJ1-2; D may be TRBD1 (6 bases). The CDR3 length is 14 residues. V lost 4 bases and J lost 4, with 12 bases in between. Per the germline V gene, CDR1 is KGHDR and CDR2 is SFDVKD. CDR3 loop: CATSDDGQSYGYTF. CDR3 coding DNA: TGTGCCACCAGTGACGATGGACAGTCCTATGGCTACACCTTC.

This chain connects TRBV30 to TRBJ2-3; D is unresolved. The V and J ends lost 2 bases and 1 base respectively, with 4 bases between them. The CDR3 has 12 amino acids. The germline gives CDR1 GTSNPN, CDR2 SVGIG (reference sequence). The CDR3: CAWSSGTDTQYF. The CDR3, as DNA: TGTGCCTGGAGTAGCGGCACAGATACGCAGTATTTT.

This chain links TRBV9 with TRBJ1-2; 7 nucleotides agree with TRBD1. CDR1 and CDR2 from the germline V gene are SGDLS and YYNGEE. Trimming took 4 bases from V and 8 from J; bases not matched to a gene: 17. This CDR3 comprises 16 residues. CDR3 sequence (DNA): TGTGCCAGCAGCCCCGCGCCCGCAGACAGGGTGAAGGGCTACACCTTC. Translation: CASSPAPADRVKGYTF.

The chain couples TRBV19 to TRBJ1-2; 10 positions match TRBD1. CDR1 is LNHDA and CDR2 is SQIVND in the germline V gene (reference sequence). J gave up 7 bases and V 4 bases, and 12 bases lay outside the gene matches. The CDR3 contains 16 residues. The CDR3 coding sequence is TGTGCCAGTAGTACGTCCGGGACAGGGGTGAGACTTGGCTACACCTTC. Translated, it gives CASSTSGTGVRLGYTF. Filled out from reference TRBV19 and TRBJ1-2, the complete variable domain reads DGGITQSPKYLFRKEGQNVTLSCEQNLNHDAMYWYRQDPGQGLRLIYYSQIVNDFQKGDIAEGYSVSREKKESFPLTVTSAQKNPTAFYLCASSTSGTGVRLGYTFGSGTRLTVV.

This clone was seen only once. The rearrangement uses TRBV2 and TRBJ2-3; 11 bases are shared with TRBD2. Unmatched junction bases numbered 4, after V lost 2 bases and J lost 9 bases. The CDR3 consists of 14 residues. Germline assignment: CDR1 SNHLY and CDR2 FYNNEI. CDR3 DNA: TGTGCCAGCAGTGAACCACTAGCGGGGGTAACGCAGTATTTT. This codes for CASSEPLAGVTQYF. Combining the CDR3 with reference TRBV2 and TRBJ2-3 gives the whole variable domain EPEVTQTPSHQVTQMGQEVILRCVPISNHLYFYWYRQILGQKVEFLVSFYNNEISEKSEIFDDQFSVERPDGSNFTLKIRSTKLEDSAMYFCASSEPLAGVTQYFGPGTRLTVL.

The chain recombines TRBV6-6 with TRBJ2-7, with D possibly matching TRBD1 (6 bases). CDR3 length equals 14 residues. V shed 10 bases and J shed 3 bases, with 19 bases lying between them. The germline V gene encodes CDR1 MNHNY and CDR2 SVGAGI (reference sequence). The CDR3 is CATSPGTTFYEQYV. In DNA form, the CDR3 reads TGTGCCACCTCCCCCGGGACAACCTTCTACGAGCAGTACGTC.

The rearrangement uses TRBV5-4 and TRBJ2-1; 7 bases are shared with TRBD2. There are 13 residues in the CDR3. With V trimmed by 0 bases and J by 10 bases, 4 bases remained unmatched. The germline V gene has CDR1 SGHNT and CDR2 YYREEE (reference sequence). CDR3 protein: CASSLGGGREQFF. CDR3 DNA sequence: TGTGCCAGCAGCTTGGGCGGGGGAAGGGAGCAGTTCTTC. The full variable domain, its missing parts supplied by reference TRBV5-4 and TRBJ2-1, is ETGVTQSPTHLIKTRGQQVTLRCSSQSGHNTVSWYQQALGQGPQFIFQYYREEENGRGNFPPRFSGLQFPNYSSELNVNALELDDSALYLCASSLGGGREQFFGPGTRLTVL.

J is TRBJ1-2 and V is TRBV28; D is possibly TRBD1 (5 bases). CDR1 and CDR2 (germline): MDHEN, SYDVKM. V was trimmed by 5 bases and J by 7 bases, leaving 23 bases between them. This CDR3 is built from 16 residues. CDR3 nucleotides: TGTGCCAGCAGTGGGAACCCGGGACGGGACTCTAGTGGCTACACCTTC. Translation: CASSGNPGRDSSGYTF.

This chain joins TRBV6-5 and TRBJ2-2, with D perhaps matching TRBD2 (6 bases). The ends were cut back, 7 bases at V and 6 bases at J, with 18 bases in the middle. Germline CDR1 and CDR2: MNHEY and SVGAGI. The length of the CDR3 is 15 residues. The CDR3, as DNA: TGTGCCAGCACCGCGGGGTTCGCAAGCGCCGGGGAGCTGTTTTTT. Its protein product is CASTAGFASAGELFF.

This chain uses TRBV28 with TRBJ2-3; 7 bases agree with TRBD2. V was pared by 8 bases and J by 6 bases, with 11 bases of the junction left unmatched. Germline V gene data show CDR1 as MDHEN and CDR2 as SYDVKM. The CDR3 has 14 amino acids. In DNA, the CDR3 is TGTGCCAGCGCTGGGGGGACTATTCCCGATACGCAGTATTTT. Translated: CASAGGTIPDTQYF.

The chain links TRBV7-2 to TRBJ2-3; D gene ambiguous. CDR1 and CDR2 from the germline V gene are SGHTA and FQGNSA. The CDR3 spans 16 residues. V lost 1 base and J lost 2, with 13 bases in between. The CDR3 here is CASSLGSLRATDTQYF. Here the CDR3 DNA reads TGTGCCAGCAGCTTAGGAAGTTTAAGAGCCACAGATACGCAGTATTTT.

This clone came up a few times. The V call is TRBV4-1, the J call TRBJ1-6; D possibly corresponds to TRBD1 (5 bases). V lost 3 bases, J lost 4 bases, and 10 bases lay in between. CDR3 size: 15 residues. Germline V gives CDR1 MGHRA, CDR2 YSYEKL. The CDR3 is CASSQGTGYNSPLHF. DNA of the CDR3: TGCGCCAGCAGCCAGGGGACTGGGTATAATTCACCCCTCCACTTT.

The rearrangement uses TRBV4-2 and TRBJ2-3; D not certain. This CDR3 has 13 residues. The ends were cut back, 0 bases at V and 5 bases at J, with 6 bases in the middle. In germline, CDR1 is LGHNA, CDR2 YNFKEQ. Here the CDR3 reads CASSQEIGDTQYF. The CDR3 bases are TGTGCCAGCAGCCAAGAAATCGGAGATACGCAGTATTTT.

In DNA, the CDR3 is TGTGCCAGCAGCGGGGTGCGGCAGCCCCAGCATTTT. Protein: CASSGVRQPQHF. The chain carries TRBV28 and TRBJ1-5, with no clear D. Germline CDR1 and CDR2: MDHEN and SYDVKM. V lost 6 bases to trimming and J lost 7 bases, with 10 bases between them. CDR3 size: 12 residues.

The chain has TRBV6-5 and TRBJ1-2; possibly TRBD1 for D (5 bases). Trimming left V 2 bases short and J 2 bases short, with 12 bases between. This CDR3 has 15 residues. The V gene's germline CDR1 is MNHEY and CDR2 SVGAGI. CDR3 region: CASSYVGGINYGYTF. In DNA form, the CDR3 reads TGTGCCAGCAGTTACGTCGGGGGAATAAACTATGGCTACACCTTC.